Detailed here is one T cell receptor (beta chain). Clones were read by immunoSEQ multiplex PCR, and TCRdb kept only the in-frame ones, dropping some. The repertoire holds 100,000 to 150,000 clones, with about 93% as singletons. These data originate in a study of control samples from healthy donors and cancer patients. The CDR3 contains 16 residues. Germline CDR1 is DFQATT and CDR2 is SNEGSKA (reference sequence). With 3 bases removed from V and 1 base from J, the gap between germline ends came to 18 bases. The TCR was taken from a man aged 35-49 years in good health. The gene calls are TRBV20-1 and TRBJ2-5, with no clear D. The sequencing sample was made of blood. CDR3 coding DNA: TGCAGTGCTAGTCTTCGTGGGTCGGCAGTCCAAGAGACCCAGTACTTC. Its protein is CSASLRGSAVQETQYF.